These 30 T cell receptor beta chains were sequenced from one sample in a study of shared clonotypes between healthy human individuals. Only in-frame clones appear in the TCRdb table, and some are missing; sequencing was by immunoSEQ multiplex PCR. This sample yields some 2.1 million clones, of which over 85% are seen a single time; about 1.1% belongs to the top ten. CD8 cells classed as naive were CD45RO-negative and positively selected for CCR7, excluding terminally differentiated effector memory CD45RA+ cells. Sequencing was performed on naive CD8+ T cells sorted from blood. The receptors were sampled from a man aged 18-30 years in good health.

The gene calls are TRBV19 and TRBJ1-2, with 9 nucleotides matching TRBD1. V was pared by 1 base and J by 2 bases, with 23 bases of the junction left unmatched. There are 22 residues in the CDR3. The germline gives CDR1 LNHDA, CDR2 SQIVND (reference sequence). CDR3 in DNA: TGTGCCAGTAGTATAGGGGCGGGACAGGGCAGTCCTTTGCCCTTAATCAACTATGGCTACACCTTC. The encoded protein is CASSIGAGQGSPLPLINYGYTF. Using reference TRBV19 and TRBJ1-2 for the parts outside the CDR3, the full variable domain is DGGITQSPKYLFRKEGQNVTLSCEQNLNHDAMYWYRQDPGQGLRLIYYSQIVNDFQKGDIAEGYSVSREKKESFPLTVTSAQKNPTAFYLCASSIGAGQGSPLPLINYGYTFGSGTRLTVV.

This clone was seen only once. This chain uses TRBV7-9 with TRBJ2-7; D unresolved. In germline, CDR1 is SEHNR, CDR2 FQNEAQ (reference sequence). V lost 5 bases and J lost 2, with 7 bases in between. The CDR3 covers 12 residues. This CDR3 reads CASSADTYEQYF. The CDR3 bases are TGTGCCAGCAGCGCCGATACCTACGAGCAGTACTTC.

This sequence joins TRBV23-1 and TRBJ1-1, with D possibly being TRBD1 (5 bases). TRBV23-1 is an ORF for which the function is uncertain. The germline V and J ends were trimmed by 4 bases and 4 bases, with 13 bases remaining between them. The CDR3 is 14 amino acids. The CDR3, as DNA: TGCGCCAGCAGTCTACCAGGGAGAGGCACTGAAGCTTTCTTT. It is translated as CASSLPGRGTEAFF.

The chain links TRBV27 to TRBJ2-2; 10 bases are a match to TRBD2. V was pared by 5 bases and J by 7 bases, with 10 bases of the junction left unmatched. The CDR3 runs 16 residues. Germline lookup yields CDR1 MNHEY and CDR2 SMNVEV (reference sequence). The CDR3 DNA is TGTGCCAGCAGTACTCAGCGGGAGGGGTTCTTCGGGGAGCTGTTTTTT. It codes for CASSTQREGFFGELFF.

The chain links TRBV6-5 to TRBJ2-3, with 7 positions matching TRBD1. The CDR3 loop spans 16 amino acids. Germline CDR1 is MNHEY and CDR2 is SVGAGI. V lost 0 bases, J lost 5 bases, and 8 bases stayed unmatched. CDR3 amino acids: CASSYSGTEAVDTQYF. The CDR3 bases are TGTGCCAGCAGTTACTCCGGGACAGAGGCGGTAGATACGCAGTATTTT.

The chain links TRBV30 to TRBJ2-7; 7 positions match TRBD1. V was pared by 7 bases and J by 4 bases, with 7 bases of the junction left unmatched. Germline V gives CDR1 GTSNPN, CDR2 SVGIG (reference sequence). The CDR3 has 12 amino acids. Written as DNA, the CDR3 is TGTGCCTCTACCGGGACAGCATACGAGCAGTACTTC. This gives the protein CASTGTAYEQYF.

V is TRBV27 and J is TRBJ1-2; no reliable D call. With 3 bases removed from V and 4 bases from J, the gap between germline ends came to 12 bases. The germline gives CDR1 MNHEY, CDR2 SMNVEV (reference sequence). This CDR3 spans 14 amino acids. CDR3 sequence reads: CASSFSRNGYGYTF. The CDR3, as DNA: TGTGCCAGCAGTTTTAGTCGGAACGGCTATGGCTACACCTTC.

A remark on this clone: Other DNA sequences of this sample code for an identical CDR3. CDR3 nucleotides: TGTGCCAGCAGCCCCGGAACCTACGAGCAGTACTTC. Amino acids: CASSPGTYEQYF. The gene calls are TRBV7-9 and TRBJ2-7, with D hard to call. This CDR3 region has 12 residues. Germline V gene data show CDR1 as SEHNR and CDR2 as FQNEAQ (reference sequence). Trimming removed 5 bases at V and 2 bases at J, with 7 bases between.

The J gene is TRBJ2-3, the V gene TRBV13; 9 bases match TRBD2. The J segment lost 4 bases and the V segment lost 6 bases, leaving 8 bases of the junction unmatched. CDR1 is PRHDT and CDR2 is FYEKMQ in the germline V gene (reference sequence). The CDR3 length is 15 residues. DNA for the CDR3: TGTGCCAGCAGATTTAGCGGGAGCCAACCAGATACGCAGTATTTT. Protein sequence: CASRFSGSQPDTQYF.

The V call is TRBV9, the J call TRBJ2-7, with D perhaps assigned TRBD1 or TRBD2 (5 bases each). Germline CDR1 and CDR2: SGDLS and YYNGEE. The V end was cut by 3 bases, the J end by 6 bases, with 16 bases between. The CDR3 covers 14 residues. CDR3 sequence reads: CASSEGPPAGEQYF. The CDR3 DNA reads TGTGCCAGCAGCGAGGGACCGCCAGCAGGCGAGCAGTACTTC. The full variable domain, with the rest looked up from reference TRBV9 and TRBJ2-7, is DSGVTQTPKHLITATGQRVTLRCSPRSGDLSVYWYQQSLDQGLQFLIQYYNGEERAKGNILERFSAQQFPDLHSELNLSSLELGDSALYFCASSEGPPAGEQYFGPGTRLTVT.

The rearrangement joins TRBV28 to TRBJ2-1; D not certain. The germline gives CDR1 MDHEN, CDR2 SYDVKM. This CDR3 is 10 amino acids long. V lost 8 bases, J lost 12 bases, and 11 bases lay in between. CDR3 region: CASGPFGQFF. The DNA of the CDR3 is TGTGCCAGCGGACCGTTTGGGCAGTTCTTC.

The rearrangement links TRBV10-3 to TRBJ1-1; D gene ambiguous. V lost 7 bases and J lost 0, with 3 bases in between. CDR1 ENHRY and CDR2 SYGVKD come from the germline V gene. This CDR3 has 11 amino acids. The CDR3 DNA sequence: TGTGCCATCACCCTGAACACTGAAGCTTTCTTT. Protein: CAITLNTEAFF.

The V call is TRBV27, the J call TRBJ2-1, with D perhaps TRBD2 (6 bases). This CDR3 contains 16 residues. V was cut by 2 bases and J by 7 bases, with 18 bases left in between. CDR1 is MNHEY and CDR2 is SMNVEV in the germline V gene (reference sequence). CDR3 nucleotide sequence: TGTGCCAGCAGTTTAATTGCAGGGAGGTCCCCAAATGAGCAGTTCTTC. Translating it yields CASSLIAGRSPNEQFF.

V usage is TRBV19 and J usage is TRBJ2-7; no clear D. The germline gives CDR1 LNHDA, CDR2 SQIVND (reference sequence). V lost 1 base to trimming and J lost 0 bases, with 7 bases between them. CDR3 length equals 14 residues. The CDR3 region has the DNA TGTGCCAGTAGTATAGGGCCTAACTCCTACGAGCAGTACTTC. This codes for CASSIGPNSYEQYF.

This chain links TRBV6-5 with TRBJ2-5, with TRBD1 identical over 10 bases. Germline values: CDR1 MNHEY, CDR2 SVGAGI. The CDR3 consists of 13 residues. J lost 13 bases, V lost 5 bases, and 10 bases had no gene match. CDR3 protein: CASSPQGDRGWYF. The CDR3 DNA is TGTGCCAGCAGTCCCCAGGGGGACAGGGGATGGTACTTC.

The chain employs TRBV4-1 and TRBJ2-2; D perhaps matches TRBD1 (6 bases). Trimming stripped 1 base from V and 9 bases from J, with 18 bases between. This CDR3 comprises 16 residues. Germline CDR1 MGHRA, CDR2 YSYEKL. The CDR3 DNA is TGCGCCAGCAGCCAAGTTGGGACATCGGAGACCCGGGAGCTGTTTTTT. Its protein product is CASSQVGTSETRELFF.

As to this clone: At the DNA level, this CDR3 is encoded by other sequences in the same sample as well. The chain recombines TRBV9 with TRBJ2-1; D perhaps matches TRBD2 (5 bases). This CDR3 contains 14 residues. The germline V gene encodes CDR1 SGDLS and CDR2 YYNGEE. V was clipped by 2 bases and J by 2 bases, with 8 bases between them. CDR3 sequence: CASSVDGTYNEQFF. The CDR3 bases are TGTGCCAGCAGCGTGGACGGGACCTACAATGAGCAGTTCTTC.

V and J are TRBV30 and TRBJ2-7, with a possible D match to TRBD1 (6 bases). Germline CDR1 and CDR2: GTSNPN and SVGIG (reference sequence). The CDR3 has 14 residues. V lost 0 bases and J lost 1, with 10 bases in between. This CDR3 is CAWSVLDRSYEQYF. The CDR3 nucleotides are TGTGCCTGGAGTGTACTGGACAGATCCTACGAGCAGTACTTC.

This clone was seen a single time. The chain employs TRBV5-6 and TRBJ1-6, with D possibly TRBD1 on 5 matching bases. The CDR3 spans 16 residues. Trimming removed 0 bases at V and 5 bases at J, with 12 bases between. Germline CDR1 SGHDT, CDR2 YYEEEE. CDR3 sequence reads: CASSLVEGLNNSPLHF. The CDR3 bases are TGTGCCAGCAGCTTGGTGGAGGGGTTGAATAATTCACCCCTCCACTTT. The full variable domain, completed using reference TRBV5-6 and TRBJ1-6, is DAGVTQSPTHLIKTRGQQVTLRCSPKSGHDTVSWYQQALGQGPQFIFQYYEEEERQRGNFPDRFSGHQFPNYSSELNVNALLLGDSALYLCASSLVEGLNNSPLHFGNGTRLTVT.

The chain links TRBV18 to TRBJ2-7, with D perhaps TRBD1 (6 bases). Germline V gene sequence: CDR1 KGHSH, CDR2 LQKENI. Trimming shortened V by 3 bases and J by 7 bases, and 10 bases separated the two germline ends. The CDR3 totals 12 residues. The CDR3 loop reads CASSPQGGEQYF. The CDR3 DNA follows: TGTGCCAGCTCACCTCAAGGGGGAGAGCAGTACTTC.

This rearrangement joins TRBV6-5 to TRBJ2-3, with D uncertain. Per germline, CDR1 MNHEY and CDR2 SVGAGI. The CDR3 spans 16 residues. Trimming took off 0 bases at V and 0 bases at J, with 10 bases between the two ends. CDR3 loop: CASSYSWAMSTDTQYF. CDR3 sequence (DNA): TGTGCCAGCAGTTACTCCTGGGCCATGAGCACAGATACGCAGTATTTT.

This chain uses TRBV7-9 with TRBJ1-2; D is perhaps TRBD1 (5 bases). V was trimmed by 3 bases and J by 8 bases, leaving 16 bases between them. The germline V gene encodes CDR1 SEHNR and CDR2 FQNEAQ (reference sequence). This CDR3 has 14 residues. The CDR3 protein is CASSFLEGAEGYTF. The CDR3 DNA reads TGTGCCAGCAGCTTTCTTGAAGGGGCGGAGGGCTACACCTTC.

V usage is TRBV6-5 and J usage is TRBJ1-1, with D possibly being TRBD1 (5 bases). The germline V gene encodes CDR1 MNHEY and CDR2 SVGAGI. The CDR3 loop spans 15 amino acids. Between the trimmed V and J ends, which lost 2 bases and 4 bases, there was a span of 14 bases. CDR3 coding DNA: TGTGCCAGCAGTTACCTGGTAGGGGTCAGCACTGAAGCTTTCTTT. Residues: CASSYLVGVSTEAFF.

V usage is TRBV27 and J usage is TRBJ2-7, with TRBD1 matching over 9 bases. V lost 5 bases to trimming and J lost 5 bases; unmatched junction nucleotides: 10. Germline V gene data show CDR1 as MNHEY and CDR2 as SMNVEV (reference sequence). This CDR3 has 15 residues. As DNA, the CDR3 is TGTGCCAGCAGTCCCGTCGGGACAGGGATTCACGAGCAGTACTTC. Protein product: CASSPVGTGIHEQYF.

The chain joins TRBV5-5 to TRBJ2-7, with 11 bases aligning to TRBD2. J gave up 1 base and V 2 bases, and 8 bases lay outside the gene matches. The CDR3 consists of 17 residues. In germline, CDR1 is SGHKS, CDR2 YYEKEE (reference sequence). The CDR3 here is CASSLSLAGDLSYEQYF. The CDR3 DNA reads as TGTGCCAGCAGCTTATCACTAGCGGGGGACCTATCCTACGAGCAGTACTTC.

The chain combines TRBV6-4 with TRBJ2-7, with TRBD1 as a possible D gene (6 bases). V was pared by 3 bases and J by 0 bases, with 15 bases between. Looked up from germline, CDR1 is MRHNA and CDR2 is SNTAGT. The CDR3 runs to 16 residues. The CDR3 coding sequence is TGTGCCAGCAGTGAGTATGGGGGCTTAAGCTCCTACGAGCAGTACTTC. It yields the protein CASSEYGGLSSYEQYF.

V gene TRBV7-8 combines with J gene TRBJ2-3; D possibly matches TRBD1 or TRBD2 (5 bases each). This CDR3 has 17 residues. V was shortened by 5 bases and J by 2 bases, with 20 bases between the two germline ends. CDR1 is SGHVS and CDR2 is FQNEAQ in the germline V gene. The CDR3 protein is CASSQGSRDRITDTQYF. The CDR3 nucleotides read TGTGCCAGCAGCCAAGGAAGTAGGGACCGAATCACAGATACGCAGTATTTT.

V is TRBV12-5 and J is TRBJ1-1, with D perhaps matching TRBD1 (5 bases). The ends were cut back, 3 bases at V and 3 bases at J, with 23 bases in the middle. Germline CDR1 reads LGHNT; CDR2 reads FRNRAP. The CDR3 runs 18 residues. CDR3 nucleotide sequence: TGTGCTAGTGGTTTCCTAGAACGACAGCTACCCCTTTACACTGAAGCTTTCTTT. This translates into CASGFLERQLPLYTEAFF.

J is TRBJ1-1 and V is TRBV14, with a possible D match to TRBD1 (6 bases). Trimming pared 4 bases from V and 0 bases from J, leaving 12 bases between. Germline V gives CDR1 SGHDN, CDR2 FVKESK. The CDR3 is 15 amino acids. CDR3 region: CASSRPGALNTEAFF. The CDR3 nucleotides are TGTGCCAGCAGCCGCCCAGGGGCCCTGAACACTGAAGCTTTCTTT.

Turning to this clone: This sample also contains other DNA sequences that code for the same CDR3. V usage is TRBV19 and J usage is TRBJ1-5; tentatively, D is TRBD1 (6 bases). Germline V gives CDR1 LNHDA, CDR2 SQIVND (reference sequence). Trimming cost V 3 bases and J 5 bases, with 8 bases left between them. The CDR3 has 13 residues. The CDR3 sequence is CASSIKGDQPQHF. In nucleotides, the CDR3 is TGTGCCAGTAGTATCAAGGGGGATCAGCCCCAGCATTTT. The variable domain in full, with the rest retrieved from reference TRBV19 and TRBJ1-5, is DGGITQSPKYLFRKEGQNVTLSCEQNLNHDAMYWYRQDPGQGLRLIYYSQIVNDFQKGDIAEGYSVSREKKESFPLTVTSAQKNPTAFYLCASSIKGDQPQHFGDGTRLSIL.